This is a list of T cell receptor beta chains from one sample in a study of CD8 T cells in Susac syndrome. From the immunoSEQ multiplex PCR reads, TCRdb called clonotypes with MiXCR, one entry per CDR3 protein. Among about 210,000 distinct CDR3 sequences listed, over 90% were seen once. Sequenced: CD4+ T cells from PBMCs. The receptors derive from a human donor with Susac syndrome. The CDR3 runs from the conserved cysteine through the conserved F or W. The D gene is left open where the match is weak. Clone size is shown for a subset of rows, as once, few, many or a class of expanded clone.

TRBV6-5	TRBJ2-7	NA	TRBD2	CATWGGTASTRQYF	TGTGCCACCTGGGGAGGGACGGCAAGTACGAGGCAGTACTTC
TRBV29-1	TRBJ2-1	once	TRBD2	CSVGARGDNEQFF	TGCAGCGTTGGGGCGCGGGGGGACAATGAGCAGTTCTTC
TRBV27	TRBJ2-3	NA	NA	CASKGSAGALGDTQYF	TGTGCCAGCAAGGGTTCGGCAGGGGCGCTCGGGGATACGCAGTATTTT
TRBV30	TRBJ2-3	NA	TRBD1	CALRQGGTDTQYF	TGTGCCTTGAGACAGGGCGGAACAGATACGCAGTATTTT
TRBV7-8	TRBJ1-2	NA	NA	CASSPPVNYGYTF	TGTGCCAGCAGCCCTCCAGTTAACTATGGCTACACCTTC
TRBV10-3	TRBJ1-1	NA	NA	CAISDYETNTEAFF	TGTGCCATCAGTGACTATGAGACGAACACTGAAGCTTTCTTT
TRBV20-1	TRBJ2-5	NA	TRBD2	CSARDGTSGNQETQYF	TGCAGTGCTAGAGATGGGACTAGCGGGAACCAAGAGACCCAGTACTTC
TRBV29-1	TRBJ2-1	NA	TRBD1	CSVVGGGQGTYNEQFF	TGCAGCGTTGTGGGGGGGGGACAGGGGACCTACAATGAGCAGTTCTTC
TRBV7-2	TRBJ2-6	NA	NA	CASSLEGSSGANVLTF	TGTGCCAGCAGCTTAGAGGGTAGCTCTGGGGCCAACGTCCTGACTTTC
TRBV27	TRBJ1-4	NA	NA	CASSLGSGEKLFF	TGTGCCAGCAGTTTGGGCAGCGGTGAAAAACTGTTTTTT
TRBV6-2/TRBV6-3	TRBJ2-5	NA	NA	CASSYPRETQYF	TGTGCCAGCAGTTACCCCCGAGAGACCCAGTACTTC
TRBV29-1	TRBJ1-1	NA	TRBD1	CSAAGTGETEAFF	TGCAGCGCTGCGGGGACAGGGGAAACTGAAGCTTTCTTT
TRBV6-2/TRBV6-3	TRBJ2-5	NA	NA	CASSYSRTTSGETQYF	TGTGCCAGCAGTTACTCAAGGACTACCTCGGGAGAGACCCAGTACTTC
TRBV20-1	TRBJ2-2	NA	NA	CSAREGSSTGELFF	TGCAGTGCTCGGGAAGGATCGAGCACCGGGGAGCTGTTTTTT
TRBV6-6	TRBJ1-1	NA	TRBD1	CASSSRQGGRNTEAFF	TGTGCCAGCAGTTCCCGACAGGGTGGAAGGAACACTGAAGCTTTCTTT
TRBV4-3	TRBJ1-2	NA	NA	CASSQDRTPGGYTF	TGCGCCAGCAGCCAAGATAGAACCCCCGGGGGCTACACCTTC
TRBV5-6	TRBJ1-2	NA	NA	CASSPQQLLYGYTF	TGTGCCAGCAGCCCTCAGCAGCTACTATATGGCTACACCTTC
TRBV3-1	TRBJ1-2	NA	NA	CASSSRLGATNYGYTF	TGTGCCAGCAGCTCCCGCCTAGGAGCTACTAACTATGGCTACACCTTC
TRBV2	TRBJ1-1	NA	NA	CASSVNQYAEAFF	TGTGCCAGCAGTGTAAACCAATACGCTGAAGCTTTCTTT
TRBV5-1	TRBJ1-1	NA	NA	CASSPGGVITEAFF	TGCGCCAGCAGCCCCGGCGGTGTGATCACTGAAGCTTTCTTT
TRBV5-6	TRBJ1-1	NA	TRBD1	CASSLVDRAITEAFF	TGTGCCAGCAGCTTGGTGGACAGGGCGATAACTGAAGCTTTCTTT
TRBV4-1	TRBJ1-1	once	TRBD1	CASSPRGQGTNTEAFF	TGCGCCAGCAGCCCTCGCGGACAGGGAACGAACACTGAAGCTTTCTTT
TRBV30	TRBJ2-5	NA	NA	CAWSRGQGPQETQYF	TGTGCCTGGAGTCGTGGCCAGGGGCCTCAGGAGACCCAGTACTTC
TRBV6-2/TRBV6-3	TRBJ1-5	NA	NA	CASSYHNQPQHF	TGTGCCAGCAGTTACCACAATCAGCCCCAGCATTTT
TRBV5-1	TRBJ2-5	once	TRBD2	CASSGIAGHRAGETQYF	TGCGCCAGCAGCGGGATAGCGGGACATCGCGCGGGAGAGACCCAGTACTTC
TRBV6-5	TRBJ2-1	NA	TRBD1	CASHRQGRTYNEQFF	TGTGCCAGCCATAGACAGGGTAGGACCTACAATGAGCAGTTCTTC
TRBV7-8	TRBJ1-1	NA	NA	CASSLTAPNTEAFF	TGTGCCAGCAGCTTGACAGCGCCGAACACTGAAGCTTTCTTT
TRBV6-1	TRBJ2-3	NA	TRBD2	CASSRSGGAGTDTQYF	TGTGCCAGCAGTCGTAGCGGGGGGGCTGGTACAGATACGCAGTATTTT
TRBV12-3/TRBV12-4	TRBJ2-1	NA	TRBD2	CASSFPSGGAYEQFF	TGTGCCAGCAGTTTCCCTAGCGGGGGGGCCTATGAGCAGTTCTTC
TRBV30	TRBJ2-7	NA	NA	CAWSVFGGAWYEQYF	TGTGCCTGGAGTGTGTTCGGTGGGGCCTGGTACGAGCAGTACTTC
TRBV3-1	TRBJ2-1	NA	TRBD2	CASSVSGDEQFF	TGTGCCAGTTCGGTGAGCGGGGATGAGCAGTTCTTC
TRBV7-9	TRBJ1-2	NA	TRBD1	CASSLLSTGDNYGYTF	TGTGCCAGCAGCTTACTCTCGACAGGGGATAACTATGGCTACACCTTC
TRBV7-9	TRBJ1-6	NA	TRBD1	CASSSPGQGNSPLHF	TGTGCCAGCAGCTCTCCGGGACAGGGAAATTCACCCCTCCACTTT
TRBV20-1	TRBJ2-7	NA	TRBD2	CSAKTGGPYEQYF	TGCAGTGCTAAGACGGGAGGCCCCTACGAGCAGTACTTC
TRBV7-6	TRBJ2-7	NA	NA	CASSPRVGLIYEQYF	TGTGCCAGCAGCCCCCGGGTAGGGCTGATCTACGAGCAGTACTTC
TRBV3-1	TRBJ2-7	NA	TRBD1	CASSSSTGNYEQYF	TGTGCCAGCAGCAGCTCGACAGGGAACTACGAGCAGTACTTC
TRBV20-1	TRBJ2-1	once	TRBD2	CSARVPSGGDNEQFF	TGCAGTGCTAGGGTACCCAGCGGGGGGGACAATGAGCAGTTCTTC
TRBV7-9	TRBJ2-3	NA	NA	CASSLWRGGTDTQYF	TGTGCCAGCAGCTTATGGCGGGGTGGCACAGATACGCAGTATTTT
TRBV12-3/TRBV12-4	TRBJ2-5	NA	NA	CASSLHPDQETQYF	TGTGCCAGCAGTTTACACCCGGACCAAGAGACCCAGTACTTC
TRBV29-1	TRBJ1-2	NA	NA	CSVDPRRSTGYTF	TGCAGCGTTGACCCCAGGCGCTCGACGGGCTACACCTTC